This is a list of T cell receptor beta chains from one sample in a study of T cell changes during pregnancy in multiple sclerosis. Some clones are missing from TCRdb's copy, which holds only in-frame ones; the method was immunoSEQ multiplex PCR. The table lists around 35,000 clones, 90% of them singletons. The sequencing used CD8+ T cells from peripheral blood mononuclear cells, collected before pregnancy. These receptors were obtained from a female donor with multiple sclerosis, enrolled in a pregnancy study. Both conserved end residues are part of each CDR3. D genes are given only for firm matches. Expanded clones get a size class; other rows say once, few or many, or leave the size out.

>NA|TRBJ2-1|TRBD1|TRBV2
CASSGFEDRGRHEQFF
TGTGCCAGCAGTGGTTTTGAGGACAGGGGAAGGCATGAGCAGTTCTTC
>once|TRBJ2-7|TRBD1|TRBV6-6
CASSYQDRGPTYEQYF
TGTGCCAGCAGTTACCAGGACAGGGGACCTACCTACGAGCAGTACTTC
>NA|TRBJ1-1|NA|TRBV7-6
CASSLERNTEAFF
TGTGCCAGCAGCTTAGAGAGGAACACTGAAGCTTTCTTT
>NA|TRBJ2-1|TRBD1|TRBV11-3
CASSDRGVGEQFF
TGTGCCAGCAGCGACAGGGGAGTGGGTGAGCAGTTCTTC
>NA|TRBJ2-7|TRBD1|TRBV11-2
CASSFWAGQGLGYEQYF
TGTGCCAGCAGCTTTTGGGCGGGACAGGGGTTAGGCTACGAGCAGTACTTC
>NA|TRBJ2-1|TRBD1|TRBV14
CASRVQGSNEQFF
TGTGCCAGCAGGGTACAGGGGAGCAATGAGCAGTTCTTC
>NA|TRBJ2-7|NA|TRBV7-8
CASSFSGPNPYEQYF
TGTGCCAGCAGCTTCAGCGGTCCAAATCCCTACGAGCAGTACTTC
>once|TRBJ1-2|TRBD1|TRBV5-6
CASRALSGGARYGYTF
TGTGCCAGCAGGGCTCTTTCAGGGGGCGCGCGGTATGGCTACACCTTC
>NA|TRBJ2-1|NA|TRBV27
CASSLSGGPNNEQFF
TGTGCCAGCAGTTTATCGGGAGGACCGAACAATGAGCAGTTCTTC
>NA|TRBJ2-5|TRBD2|TRBV2
CASSGLGSAGAVQETQYF
TGTGCCAGCAGTGGATTGGGCTCAGCGGGAGCGGTCCAAGAGACCCAGTACTTC
>NA|TRBJ2-7|NA|TRBV12-5
CASGLVQGSSYEQYF
TGTGCTAGTGGTTTGGTCCAGGGTAGCTCCTACGAGCAGTACTTC
>NA|TRBJ1-3|NA|TRBV2
CASSVNRYSGNTIYF
TGTGCCAGCAGTGTAAACAGGTATTCCGGAAACACCATATATTTT
>NA|TRBJ2-1|TRBD2|TRBV18
CASSPGLAGPVVVEQFF
TGTGCCAGCTCTCCGGGACTAGCGGGACCGGTCGTAGTCGAGCAGTTCTTC
>NA|TRBJ2-7|NA|TRBV5-5
CASSPGGAYEQYF
TGTGCCAGCAGCCCAGGCGGGGCCTACGAGCAGTACTTC
>NA|TRBJ2-7|NA|TRBV19
CASSMGGRYEQYF
TGTGCCAGTAGTATGGGAGGAAGGTACGAGCAGTACTTC
>NA|TRBJ2-7|TRBD2|TRBV5-1
CASSLIAGGEQYF
TGCGCCAGCAGCTTGATAGCGGGAGGTGAGCAGTACTTC
>NA|TRBJ1-1|NA|TRBV14
CASSQGGFEAFF
TGTGCCAGCAGCCAAGGAGGCTTTGAAGCTTTCTTT